This T cell receptor beta chain was recorded in a study of T-cell memory formation after mild COVID-19. TCRdb fed the 5' RACE reads into MiXCR, producing one record per CDR3 protein. The sample includes about 400,000 distinct CDR3 sequences, about 17% of them seen just once. J gave up 2 bases and V 4 bases, and 11 bases lay outside the gene matches. Germline CDR1 and CDR2: SQVTM and ANQGSEA. This CDR3 comprises 16 residues. This TCR was recovered from a young man who had mild COVID-19 (a few samples of this study predate the infection). Cell type and time point are not known. The rearrangement links TRBV29-1 to TRBJ2-1, with TRBD2 matching 7 bases. Material: PBMCs or a T cell subset sorted from them (not recorded which). CDR3 nucleotide sequence: TGCAGCGTTGCCCACCCCCAGGGAGGGACCTACAATGAGCAGTTCTTC. It is translated as CSVAHPQGGTYNEQFF.